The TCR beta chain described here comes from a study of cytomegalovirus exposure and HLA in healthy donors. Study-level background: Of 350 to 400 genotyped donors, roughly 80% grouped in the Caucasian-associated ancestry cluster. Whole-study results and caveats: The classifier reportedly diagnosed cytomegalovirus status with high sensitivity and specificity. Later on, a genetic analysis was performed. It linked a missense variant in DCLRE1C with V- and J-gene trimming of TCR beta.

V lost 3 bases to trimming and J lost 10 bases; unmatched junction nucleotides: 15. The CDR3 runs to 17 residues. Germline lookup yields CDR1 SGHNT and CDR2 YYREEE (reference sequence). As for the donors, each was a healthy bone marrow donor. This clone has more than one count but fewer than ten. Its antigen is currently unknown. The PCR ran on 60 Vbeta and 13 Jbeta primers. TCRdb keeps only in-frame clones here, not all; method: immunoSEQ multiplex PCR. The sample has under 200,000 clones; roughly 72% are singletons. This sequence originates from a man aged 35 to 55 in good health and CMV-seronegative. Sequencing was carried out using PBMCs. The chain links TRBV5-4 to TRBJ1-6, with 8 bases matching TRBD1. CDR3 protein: CASSWGTGQGLGSPLHF. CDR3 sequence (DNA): TGTGCCAGCAGCTGGGGCACCGGACAGGGTTTAGGGTCACCCCTCCACTTT.